This entry concerns a single T cell receptor beta chain. These data originate in a study of T cell changes during pregnancy in multiple sclerosis. The assay was immunoSEQ multiplex PCR, and TCRdb's table has in-frame clones only and misses some. Of some 60,000 clones listed, roughly 92% are singletons. The CDR3 totals 17 residues. Trimming left V 1 base short and J 0 bases short, with 13 bases between. CDR1 is WNHNN, CDR2 SYGVQD, per germline (reference sequence). The starting material was peripheral blood, obtained in the first trimester of pregnancy. The chain joins TRBV10-1 to TRBJ1-5, with a tentative D call TRBD1 (6 bases). The sequence was collected from a female donor with multiple sclerosis, enrolled in a pregnancy study. As DNA, the CDR3 is TGCGCCAGCAGTGAGTGGGGCAGGGGCTATAGCAATCAGCCCCAGCATTTT. Its translation is CASSEWGRGYSNQPQHF.